This T cell receptor (beta chain) was found in a study of T cell repertoires in cytomegalovirus infection. A note on this clonotype: The antigen is undetermined.

General study results and limits: The study found HLA-C-restricted CMV-specific TCR beta clonotypes dominating the ex vivo response.

Each CDR3 protein gets one entry after TCRdb re-called the reads with MiXCR. The data contain 700,000 to 900,000 distinct CDR3 sequences, almost 30% of them seen just once; the ten biggest clones take up under 15%. The CDR3 is 15 amino acids. Germline CDR1 is LNHDA and CDR2 is SQIVND (reference sequence). With 0 bases clipped from V and 2 bases from J, the junction kept 3 bases outside the gene matches. The sample in question was cultured CD8+ T cells from PBMCs, obtained from culture after CMV antigen stimulation. The receptor was derived from a human donor in good health (CMV status not recorded). Some clones in this sample may be carry-over from other donors' samples. The V and J genes are TRBV19 and TRBJ2-5; 7 bases match TRBD2. CDR3 amino acids: CASSIDLAEQETQYF. The CDR3 region has the DNA TGTGCCAGTAGTATAGATCTAGCGGAACAAGAGACCCAGTACTTC. Filled out from reference TRBV19 and TRBJ2-5, the complete variable domain reads DGGITQSPKYLFRKEGQNVTLSCEQNLNHDAMYWYRQDPGQGLRLIYYSQIVNDFQKGDIAEGYSVSREKKESFPLTVTSAQKNPTAFYLCASSIDLAEQETQYFGPGTRLLVL.